The 20 T cell receptor beta chains presented below share a single source sample, sequenced in a study of cytomegalovirus exposure and HLA in healthy donors. Amplification used 60 Vbeta primers and 13 Jbeta primers. Sequencing used immunoSEQ multiplex PCR; TCRdb keeps in-frame clones, though not all of them. The sample records some 140,000 clones, more than 75% being singletons. Source material: PBMCs. The source of these receptors is a man under 40 in good health and CMV-seronegative.

The chain employs TRBV9 and TRBJ2-7; D might be TRBD2 (6 bases). Germline CDR1 is SGDLS and CDR2 is YYNGEE. The V end lost 2 bases, the J end lost 2 bases, and 11 bases lay between the germline ends. CDR3 length: 14 amino acids. The CDR3 DNA is TGTGCCAGCAGCGTGGGGGAGGTAACCTACGAGCAGTACTTC. Translating gives CASSVGEVTYEQYF.

The V and J genes are TRBV4-3 and TRBJ2-1, with TRBD2 matching over 9 bases. Germline V gene lookup returns CDR1 LGHNA and CDR2 YSLEER. The CDR3 is 16 amino acids. Losses at the gene ends were 0 bases for V and 4 bases for J; bases not matched to a gene: 4. CDR3 DNA: TGCGCCAGCAGCCAAGACCAAACTAGCGGGTACAATGAGCAGTTCTTC. This sequence encodes CASSQDQTSGYNEQFF.

This chain links TRBV28 with TRBJ2-1, with 11 bases aligning to TRBD2. Germline CDR1 is MDHEN and CDR2 is SYDVKM. J gave up 9 bases and V 5 bases, and 6 bases lay outside the gene matches. This CDR3 contains 14 residues. The CDR3 DNA reads as TGTGCCAGCAGTCCTCCTAGCGGGAGGAGTGAGCAGTTCTTC. Protein: CASSPPSGRSEQFF.

V gene TRBV18 combines with J gene TRBJ2-3; 8 bases align to TRBD1. Germline CDR1 KGHSH, CDR2 LQKENI. Trimming took 2 bases from V and 2 from J; bases not matched to a gene: 3. This CDR3 spans 15 amino acids. CDR3 sequence: CASSPMTGATDTQYF. DNA of the CDR3: TGTGCCAGCTCACCAATGACAGGGGCCACAGATACGCAGTATTTT. The whole variable domain, remainder taken from reference TRBV18 and TRBJ2-3, is NAGVMQNPRHLVRRRGQEARLRCSPMKGHSHVYWYRQLPEEGLKFMVYLQKENIIDESGMPKERFSAEFPKEGPSILRIQQVVRGDSAAYFCASSPMTGATDTQYFGPGTRLTVL.

The V and J genes are TRBV7-2 and TRBJ2-1, with 12 positions matching TRBD2. Unmatched junction bases numbered 5, after V lost 1 base and J lost 10 bases. There are 15 residues in the CDR3. Germline CDR1 and CDR2: SGHTA and FQGNSA. DNA for the CDR3: TGTGCCAGCAGCTTAGGACTAGCGGGAGTAGGGGAGCAGTTCTTC. This codes for CASSLGLAGVGEQFF.

The chain combines TRBV2 with TRBJ1-4; no reliable D call. Germline CDR1 reads SNHLY; CDR2 reads FYNNEI. The germline V and J ends were trimmed by 2 bases and 0 bases, with 4 bases remaining between them. The CDR3 has 14 residues. CDR3: CASSEQATNEKLFF. The CDR3 nucleotides are TGTGCCAGCAGTGAACAGGCAACTAATGAAAAACTGTTTTTT.

The J gene is TRBJ2-7, the V gene TRBV27; 13 bases align to TRBD2. The germline CDR1 and CDR2 sequences are MNHEY and SMNVEV (reference sequence). J lost 3 bases, V lost 6 bases, and 5 bases had no gene match. This CDR3 region has 15 residues. CDR3 nucleotides: TGTGCCAGCAGACCCGGGACTAGCGGGATCTACGAGCAGTACTTC. It specifies CASRPGTSGIYEQYF.

The chain combines TRBV5-4 with TRBJ1-2; possible D gene TRBD1, 5 bases. Trimming left V 2 bases short and J 6 bases short, with 11 bases between. The CDR3 is made up of 13 amino acids. Germline CDR1 is SGHNT and CDR2 is YYREEE (reference sequence). CDR3 in DNA: TGTGCCAGCAGCTTAGGGGATGGGCATGGCTACACCTTC. This codes for CASSLGDGHGYTF.

The chain couples TRBV19 to TRBJ2-3, with a weak D call TRBD1 (5 bases). V lost 7 bases, J lost 2 bases, and 16 bases lay in between. The CDR3 has 15 residues. The germline CDR1 and CDR2 sequences are LNHDA and SQIVND (reference sequence). The CDR3 here is CASTELGAVTDTQYF. The CDR3 bases are TGTGCCAGTACCGAGCTTGGGGCCGTCACAGATACGCAGTATTTT.

V usage is TRBV6-5 and J usage is TRBJ1-2; D is unclear. This CDR3 contains 13 residues. V was trimmed by 6 bases and J by 6 bases, leaving 14 bases between them. The germline gives CDR1 MNHEY, CDR2 SVGAGI. The CDR3 here is CASRPRRVDGYTF. CDR3 nucleotide sequence: TGTGCCAGCAGACCCCGCCGGGTTGATGGCTACACCTTC.

The table lists this clone with a count of one. Other DNA variants within this sample encode the same CDR3. The chain combines TRBV9 with TRBJ1-1; D call uncertain. Per the germline V gene, CDR1 is SGDLS and CDR2 is YYNGEE. V was cut by 0 bases and J by 7 bases, with 10 bases left in between. The CDR3 length is 13 residues. The CDR3 DNA is TGTGCCAGCAGCGTAGCCGTCTTCAGTGAAGCTTTCTTT. This encodes CASSVAVFSEAFF.

In this sample, this clone turned up a few times. J is TRBJ1-1 and V is TRBV5-1; 10 bases are a match to TRBD1. The germline V gene encodes CDR1 SGHRS and CDR2 YFSETQ. The V segment lost 4 bases and the J segment 1 base; nucleotides outside the gene matches: 1. This CDR3 spans 14 amino acids. CDR3 amino acids: CASSRQGANTEAFF. CDR3 sequence (DNA): TGCGCCAGCAGCCGACAGGGGGCGAACACTGAAGCTTTCTTT.

The chain joins TRBV18 to TRBJ2-7, with 12 positions matching TRBD2. CDR1 is KGHSH and CDR2 is LQKENI in the germline V gene. The V segment lost 6 bases and the J segment 6 bases; nucleotides outside the gene matches: 3. The CDR3 length is 13 residues. CDR3 coding DNA: TGTGCCAGCTCGACTAGCGGGAGAAGCGAGCAGTACTTC. Translated: CASSTSGRSEQYF. Looking up the rest from reference TRBV18 and TRBJ2-7 gives the full variable domain: NAGVMQNPRHLVRRRGQEARLRCSPMKGHSHVYWYRQLPEEGLKFMVYLQKENIIDESGMPKERFSAEFPKEGPSILRIQQVVRGDSAAYFCASSTSGRSEQYFGPGTRLTVT.

This chain links TRBV15 with TRBJ2-7; 9 positions match TRBD2. The germline gives CDR1 LNHNV, CDR2 YYDKDF (reference sequence). Trimming at V came to 0 bases and at J to 2 bases, leaving 5 bases not matched to a gene. The CDR3 is 16 residues long. The CDR3 sequence is CATSRDRAGGAYEQYF. CDR3 DNA sequence: TGTGCCACCAGCAGAGATAGAGCGGGAGGCGCCTACGAGCAGTACTTC.

The chain has TRBV5-4 and TRBJ2-1; no clear D gene. Germline-derived CDR1 and CDR2 are SGHNT and YYREEE (reference sequence). This CDR3 has 16 residues. Trimming pared 0 bases from V and 1 base from J, leaving 11 bases between. CDR3 sequence: CASSLVAAPSYNEQFF. The CDR3 DNA follows: TGTGCCAGCAGCTTGGTGGCTGCCCCGTCCTACAATGAGCAGTTCTTC. Filled out from reference TRBV5-4 and TRBJ2-1, the complete variable domain reads ETGVTQSPTHLIKTRGQQVTLRCSSQSGHNTVSWYQQALGQGPQFIFQYYREEENGRGNFPPRFSGLQFPNYSSELNVNALELDDSALYLCASSLVAAPSYNEQFFGPGTRLTVL.

The chain has TRBV7-9 and TRBJ2-1, with 9 bases that match TRBD2. The germline V gene has CDR1 SEHNR and CDR2 FQNEAQ (reference sequence). Unmatched junction bases numbered 15, after V lost 4 bases and J lost 5 bases. The CDR3 contains 18 residues. CDR3 sequence reads: CASSSPFRGGLAHNEQFF. The CDR3 DNA sequence: TGTGCCAGCAGCTCCCCCTTTCGGGGGGGACTAGCACACAATGAGCAGTTCTTC. Drawing the rest from reference TRBV7-9 and TRBJ2-1, the complete variable domain is DTGVSQNPRHKITKRGQNVTFRCDPISEHNRLYWYRQTLGQGPEFLTYFQNEAQLEKSRLLSDRFSAERPKGSFSTLEIQRTEQGDSAMYLCASSSPFRGGLAHNEQFFGPGTRLTVL.

This chain uses TRBV19 with TRBJ2-1, with 12 nucleotides matching TRBD2. Germline CDR1 is LNHDA and CDR2 is SQIVND (reference sequence). There are 19 residues in the CDR3. V gave up 1 base and J gave up 0 bases; unmatched junction bases: 7. The CDR3 nucleotides are TGTGCCAGTAGTATAGGGGGGACTAGCGGGTTGAGCTCCTACAATGAGCAGTTCTTC. It translates to CASSIGGTSGLSSYNEQFF.

CDR3 DNA: TGTGCCAGTAGTATAGGGCCGGGACAGGGCACAGAGACCCAGTACTTC. Its translation: CASSIGPGQGTETQYF. The chain combines TRBV19 with TRBJ2-5; TRBD1 agrees at 9 bases. This CDR3 comprises 16 residues. The V and J ends lost 1 base and 4 bases, in that order; junction bases with no gene match: 7. The germline gives CDR1 LNHDA, CDR2 SQIVND (reference sequence).

The rearrangement links TRBV6-1 to TRBJ2-7; 7 positions match TRBD1. Trimming cost V 7 bases and J 4 bases; bases outside gene matches: 13. The CDR3 extends over 15 amino acids. The germline V gene encodes CDR1 MNHNS and CDR2 SASEGT. CDR3 in DNA: TGTGCCAGCATCGAACCGGGACAGTTAACTTACGAGCAGTACTTC. This gives the protein CASIEPGQLTYEQYF.

The rearrangement uses TRBV19 and TRBJ1-5; D uncertain. Trimming removed 3 bases from V and 8 bases from J, with 11 bases in between. Per germline, CDR1 LNHDA and CDR2 SQIVND (reference sequence). The CDR3 loop spans 13 amino acids. The CDR3 reads CASSILLFEPQHF. CDR3 sequence (DNA): TGTGCCAGTAGTATCTTACTCTTTGAGCCCCAGCATTTT.